This TCR beta chain was retrieved from a study of T cell responses to AZD1222 COVID-19 vaccine. The V gene's germline CDR1 is SGHTA and CDR2 FQGNSA. V dropped 5 bases and J dropped 8 bases, with 13 bases sitting between them. The CDR3 is made up of 14 amino acids. Sequenced by immunoSEQ multiplex PCR; TCRdb stores in-frame clones only, minus some. The sample carries about 120,000 clones, 70% to 90% recorded once. The chain uses TRBV7-2 and TRBJ1-6, with TRBD1 as a possible D gene (5 bases). The receptor's source is an adult in good health. The material sequenced was peripheral blood, taken on day 0 of AZD1222 vaccination. The CDR3 protein is CASSPRDRYSPLHF. CDR3 nucleotides: TGTGCCAGCAGCCCAAGGGACCGATATTCACCCCTCCACTTT.